Below, one T cell receptor beta chain is given with its context. The data belong to a study of blood T cell repertoires in COVID-19. The assay was immunoSEQ multiplex PCR, and TCRdb's table has in-frame clones only and misses some. The sample includes tens of thousands of clones, over 70% of them seen just once. After removal of 7 bases from V and 6 bases from J, the junction contained 13 bases not matched to a gene. CDR3 length equals 16 residues. Germline CDR1 is MDHEN and CDR2 is SYDVKM. Sequences were obtained from peripheral blood. The chain joins TRBV28 to TRBJ1-1; 11 bases fit TRBD1. This TCR came from a woman aged 55-75 years with acute or convalescent COVID-19. CDR3 loop: CASTFGQGARFAEAFF. The CDR3 DNA follows: TGTGCCAGCACCTTCGGACAGGGGGCGAGGTTCGCTGAAGCTTTCTTT.